This T cell receptor (beta chain) comes out of a study of T cell changes during pregnancy in multiple sclerosis (dated by TCRdb to about 2019). For the wider study: Changes in the T cell repertoire over the course of pregnancy were examined in this study in women with multiple sclerosis.

Library preparation was by the immunoSEQ multiplex PCR assay. TCRdb re-hosts the immuneACCESS table, in-frame sequences only. Its copies lack some clones; in the studies checked, an unresolved V gene accounts for under half of them, and the cause for the rest is not known. This sample is represented by about 57,000 clones; around 91% of them were singletons. Of the sample, about 1.8% falls within the top ten clones. This clone appeared a single time. It lacks a known antigen. No per-base quality is available; no much larger clone lies one base away. The V and J ends are trimmed by 5 bases and 0 bases, leaving 11 bases between them. CDR1 and CDR2, per the germline V gene, are SGHVS and FQNEAQ. Taken from cysteine to phenylalanine, the CDR3 has 14 residues. Just the 42-base CDR3 DNA is kept, in frame starting at base 1.

Sequencing was performed on peripheral blood, taken after pregnancy. This chain joins TRBV7-8 to TRBJ2-7; tentative D gene TRBD1, with 5 bases matching. The sequence came from a female donor with multiple sclerosis, enrolled in a pregnancy study. The DNA sequence is as follows: TGTGCCAGCAGCCCTGGACACTCCTCCTACGAGCAGTACTTC. Translated, this gives CASSPGHSSYEQYF.